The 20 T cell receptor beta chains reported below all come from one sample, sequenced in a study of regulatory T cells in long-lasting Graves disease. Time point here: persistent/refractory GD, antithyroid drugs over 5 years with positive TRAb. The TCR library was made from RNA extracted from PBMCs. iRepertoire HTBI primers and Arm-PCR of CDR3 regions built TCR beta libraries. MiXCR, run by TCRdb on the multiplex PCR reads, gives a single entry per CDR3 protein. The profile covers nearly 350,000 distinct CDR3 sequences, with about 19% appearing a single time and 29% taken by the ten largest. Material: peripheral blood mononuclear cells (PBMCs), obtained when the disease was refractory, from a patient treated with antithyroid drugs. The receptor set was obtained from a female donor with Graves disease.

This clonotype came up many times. The DNA of the CDR3 is TGTGCCAGCAGCCCCGGACTGGAATCCTACGAGCAGTACTTC. It yields the protein CASSPGLESYEQYF. The chain uses TRBV28 and TRBJ2-7, with a weak D call TRBD2 (5 bases). CDR1 and CDR2 (germline): MDHEN, SYDVKM. Trimming removed 6 bases at V and 1 base at J, with 13 bases between. This CDR3 spans 14 amino acids.

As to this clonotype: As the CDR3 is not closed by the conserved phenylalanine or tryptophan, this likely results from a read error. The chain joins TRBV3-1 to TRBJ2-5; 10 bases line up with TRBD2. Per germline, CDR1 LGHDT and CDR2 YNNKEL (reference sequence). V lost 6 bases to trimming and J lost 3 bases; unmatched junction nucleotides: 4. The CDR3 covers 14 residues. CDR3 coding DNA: TGTGCCAGCAGGAAAAGCGGGGGGGAAGAGACCCAGTACCTC. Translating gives CASRKSGGEETQYL.

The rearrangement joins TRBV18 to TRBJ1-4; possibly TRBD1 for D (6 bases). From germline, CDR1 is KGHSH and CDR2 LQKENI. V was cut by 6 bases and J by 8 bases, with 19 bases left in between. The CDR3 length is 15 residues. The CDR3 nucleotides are TGTGCCAGCTCGGGTAACAGGGAATCGACGGAAAAACTGTTTTTT. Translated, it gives CASSGNRESTEKLFF.

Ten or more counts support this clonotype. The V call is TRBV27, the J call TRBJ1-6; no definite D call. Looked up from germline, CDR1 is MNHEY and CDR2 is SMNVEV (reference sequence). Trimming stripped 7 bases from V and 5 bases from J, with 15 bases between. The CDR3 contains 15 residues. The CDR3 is CASTPIWIDNSPLHF. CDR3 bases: TGTGCCAGCACCCCCATATGGATAGATAATTCACCCCTCCACTTT.

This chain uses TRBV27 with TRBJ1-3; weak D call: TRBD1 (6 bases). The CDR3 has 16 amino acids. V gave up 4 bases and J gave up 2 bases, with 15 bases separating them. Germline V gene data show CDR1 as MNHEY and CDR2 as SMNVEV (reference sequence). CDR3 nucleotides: TGTGCCAGCAGTTCTCAGGGACAACTTACTGGAAACACCATATATTTT. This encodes CASSSQGQLTGNTIYF.

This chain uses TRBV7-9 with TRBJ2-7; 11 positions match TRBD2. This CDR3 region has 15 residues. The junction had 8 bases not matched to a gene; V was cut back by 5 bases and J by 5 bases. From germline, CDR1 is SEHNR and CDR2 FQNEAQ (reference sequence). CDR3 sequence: CASSPRLAGTNEQYF. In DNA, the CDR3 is TGTGCCAGCAGCCCGCGACTAGCGGGGACTAACGAGCAGTACTTC. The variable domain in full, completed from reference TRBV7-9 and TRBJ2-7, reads DTGVSQNPRHKITKRGQNVTFRCDPISEHNRLYWYRQTLGQGPEFLTYFQNEAQLEKSRLLSDRFSAERPKGSFSTLEIQRTEQGDSAMYLCASSPRLAGTNEQYFGPGTRLTVT.

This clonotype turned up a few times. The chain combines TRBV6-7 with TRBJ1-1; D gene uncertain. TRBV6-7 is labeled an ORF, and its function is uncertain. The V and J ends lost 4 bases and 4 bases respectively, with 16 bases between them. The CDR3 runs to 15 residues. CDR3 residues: CASSSSERCPTEAFF. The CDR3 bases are TGTGCCAGCAGTTCGAGTGAACGGTGTCCCACTGAAGCTTTCTTT.

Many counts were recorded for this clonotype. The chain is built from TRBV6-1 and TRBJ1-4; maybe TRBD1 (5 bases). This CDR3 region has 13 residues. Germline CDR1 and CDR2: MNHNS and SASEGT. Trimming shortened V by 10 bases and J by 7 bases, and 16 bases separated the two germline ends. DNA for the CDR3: TGTGCCACCGCTTTTTCGGGGGGTGAAAAACTGTTTTTT. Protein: CATAFSGGEKLFF.

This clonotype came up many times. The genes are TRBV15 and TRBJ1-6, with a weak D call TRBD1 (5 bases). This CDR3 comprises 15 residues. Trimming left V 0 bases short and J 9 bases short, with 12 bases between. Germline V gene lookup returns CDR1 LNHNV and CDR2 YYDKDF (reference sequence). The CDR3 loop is CATSRDRGVSSPLHF. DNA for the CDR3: TGTGCCACCAGCAGAGATCGGGGGGTCAGTTCACCCCTCCACTTT.

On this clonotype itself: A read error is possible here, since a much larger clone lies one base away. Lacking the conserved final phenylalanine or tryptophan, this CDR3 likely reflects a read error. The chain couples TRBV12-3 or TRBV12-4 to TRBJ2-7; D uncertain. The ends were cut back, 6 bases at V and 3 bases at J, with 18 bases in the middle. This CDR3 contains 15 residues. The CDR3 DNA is TGTGCCAGCAGCCGCATTGGGGTTAACAACTACGAGCAGTACTCC. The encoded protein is CASSRIGVNNYEQYS.

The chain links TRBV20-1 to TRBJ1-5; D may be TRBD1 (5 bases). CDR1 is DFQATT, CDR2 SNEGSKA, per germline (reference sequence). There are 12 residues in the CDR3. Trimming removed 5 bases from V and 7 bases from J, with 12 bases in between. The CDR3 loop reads CSAPQGGQPQHF. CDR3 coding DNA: TGCAGTGCTCCCCAGGGAGGACAGCCCCAGCATTTT.

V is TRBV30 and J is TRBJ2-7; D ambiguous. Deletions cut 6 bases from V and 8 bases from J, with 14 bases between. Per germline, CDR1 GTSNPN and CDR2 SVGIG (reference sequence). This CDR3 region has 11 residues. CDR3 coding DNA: TGTGCCTGCCCAGGAGTGGGGAAGCAGTACTTC. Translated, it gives CACPGVGKQYF.

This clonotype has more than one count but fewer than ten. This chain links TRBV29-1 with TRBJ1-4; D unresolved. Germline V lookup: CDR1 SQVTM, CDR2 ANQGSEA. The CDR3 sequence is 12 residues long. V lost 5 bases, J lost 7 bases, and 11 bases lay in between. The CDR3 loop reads CSVSLTPEKLFF. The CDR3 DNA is TGCAGCGTTTCCCTAACTCCTGAAAAACTGTTTTTT.

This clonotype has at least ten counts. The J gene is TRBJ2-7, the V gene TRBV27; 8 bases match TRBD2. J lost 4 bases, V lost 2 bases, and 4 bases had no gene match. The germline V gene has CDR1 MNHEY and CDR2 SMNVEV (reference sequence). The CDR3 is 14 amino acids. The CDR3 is CASSLSGSPYEQYF. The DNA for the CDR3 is TGTGCCAGCAGTTTAAGCGGGAGCCCTTACGAGCAGTACTTC.

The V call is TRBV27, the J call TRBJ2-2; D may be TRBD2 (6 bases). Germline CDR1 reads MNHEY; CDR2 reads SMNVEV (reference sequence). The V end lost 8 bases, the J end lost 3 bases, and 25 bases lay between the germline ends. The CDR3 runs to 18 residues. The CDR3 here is CASRKIDLSGFDTGELFF. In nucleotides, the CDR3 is TGTGCCAGCCGGAAAATTGACCTCAGCGGGTTCGACACCGGGGAGCTGTTTTTT.

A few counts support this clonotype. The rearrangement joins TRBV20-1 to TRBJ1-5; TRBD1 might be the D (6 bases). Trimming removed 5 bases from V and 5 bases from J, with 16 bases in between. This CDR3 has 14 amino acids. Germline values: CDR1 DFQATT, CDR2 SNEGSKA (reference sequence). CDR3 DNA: TGCAGTGCTCAAGAGGGGGGGCCGGATCAGCCCCAGCATTTT. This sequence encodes CSAQEGGPDQPQHF.

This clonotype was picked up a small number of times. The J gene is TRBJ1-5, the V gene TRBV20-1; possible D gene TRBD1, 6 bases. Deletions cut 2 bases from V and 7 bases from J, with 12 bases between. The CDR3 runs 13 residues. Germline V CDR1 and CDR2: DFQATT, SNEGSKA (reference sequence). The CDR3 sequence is CSARPGVSQPQHF. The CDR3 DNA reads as TGCAGTGCTAGACCAGGGGTAAGCCAGCCCCAGCATTTT.

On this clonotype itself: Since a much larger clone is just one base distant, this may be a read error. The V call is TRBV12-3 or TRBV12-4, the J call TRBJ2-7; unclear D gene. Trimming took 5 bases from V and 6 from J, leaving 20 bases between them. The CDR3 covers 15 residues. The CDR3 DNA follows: TGTGCCAGCAGTAAACTCTTGTACAGAAACTCCGAGCAGTACTTC. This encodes CASSKLLYRNSEQYF.

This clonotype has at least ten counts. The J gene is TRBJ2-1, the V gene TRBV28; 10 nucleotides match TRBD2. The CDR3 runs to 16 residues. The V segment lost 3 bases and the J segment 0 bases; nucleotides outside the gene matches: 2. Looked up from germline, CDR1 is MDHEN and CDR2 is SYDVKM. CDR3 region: CASSLVAGGSYNEQFF. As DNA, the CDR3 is TGTGCCAGCAGTTTGGTAGCGGGAGGCTCCTACAATGAGCAGTTCTTC.

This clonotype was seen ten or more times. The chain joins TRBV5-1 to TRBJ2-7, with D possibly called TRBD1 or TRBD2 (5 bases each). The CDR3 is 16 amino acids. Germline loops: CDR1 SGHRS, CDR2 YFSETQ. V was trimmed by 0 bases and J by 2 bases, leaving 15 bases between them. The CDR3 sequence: CASSLAEGDRAYEQYF. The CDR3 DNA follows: TGCGCCAGCAGCTTGGCCGAGGGCGACAGAGCCTACGAGCAGTACTTC. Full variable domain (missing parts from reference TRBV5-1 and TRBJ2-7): KAGVTQTPRYLIKTRGQQVTLSCSPISGHRSVSWYQQTPGQGLQFLFEYFSETQRNKGNFPGRFSGRQFSNSRSEMNVSTLELGDSALYLCASSLAEGDRAYEQYFGPGTRLTVT.